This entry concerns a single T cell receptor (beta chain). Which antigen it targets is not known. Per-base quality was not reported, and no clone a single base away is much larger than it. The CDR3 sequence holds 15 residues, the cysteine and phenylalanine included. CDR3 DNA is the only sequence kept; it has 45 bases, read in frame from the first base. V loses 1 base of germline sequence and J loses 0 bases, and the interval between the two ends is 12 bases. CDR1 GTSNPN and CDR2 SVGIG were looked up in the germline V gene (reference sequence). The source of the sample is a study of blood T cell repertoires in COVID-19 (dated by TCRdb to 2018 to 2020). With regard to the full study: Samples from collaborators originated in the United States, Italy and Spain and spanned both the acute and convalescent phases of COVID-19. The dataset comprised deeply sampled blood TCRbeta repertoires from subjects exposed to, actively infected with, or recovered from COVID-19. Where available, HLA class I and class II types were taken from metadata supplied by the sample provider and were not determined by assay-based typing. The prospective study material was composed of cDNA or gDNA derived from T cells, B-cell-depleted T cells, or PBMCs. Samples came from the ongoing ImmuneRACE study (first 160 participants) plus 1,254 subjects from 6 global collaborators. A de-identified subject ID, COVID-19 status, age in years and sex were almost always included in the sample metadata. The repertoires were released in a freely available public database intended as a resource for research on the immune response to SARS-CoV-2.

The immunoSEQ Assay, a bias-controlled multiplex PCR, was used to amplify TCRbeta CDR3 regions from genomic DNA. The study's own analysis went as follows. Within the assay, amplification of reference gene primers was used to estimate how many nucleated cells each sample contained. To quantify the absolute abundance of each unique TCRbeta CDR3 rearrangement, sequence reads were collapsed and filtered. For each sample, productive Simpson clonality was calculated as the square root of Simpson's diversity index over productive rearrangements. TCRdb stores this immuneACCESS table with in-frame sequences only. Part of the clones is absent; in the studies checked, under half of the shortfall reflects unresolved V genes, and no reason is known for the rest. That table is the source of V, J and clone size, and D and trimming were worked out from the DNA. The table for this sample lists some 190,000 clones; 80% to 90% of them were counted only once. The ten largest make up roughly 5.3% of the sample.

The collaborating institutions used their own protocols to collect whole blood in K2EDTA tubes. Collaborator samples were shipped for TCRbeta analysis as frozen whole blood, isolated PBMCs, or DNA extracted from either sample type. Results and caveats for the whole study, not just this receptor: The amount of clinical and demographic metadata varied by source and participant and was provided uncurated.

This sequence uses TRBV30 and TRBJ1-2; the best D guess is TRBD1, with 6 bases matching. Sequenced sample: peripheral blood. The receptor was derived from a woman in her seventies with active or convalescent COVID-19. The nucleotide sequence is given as TGTGCCTGGAGTGAGGCAGGGGTAGCTAACTATGGCTACACCTTC. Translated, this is CAWSEAGVANYGYTF. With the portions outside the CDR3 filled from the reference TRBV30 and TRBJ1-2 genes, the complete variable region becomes SQTIHQWPATLVQPVGSPLSLECTVEGTSNPNLYWYRQAAGRGLQLLFYSVGIGQISSEVPQNLSASRPQDRQFILSSKKLLLSDSGFYLCAWSEAGVANYGYTFGSGTRLTVV.